The clone carrying this TCR beta chain has a count of ten or more. The antigen is not known. Genomic DNA templated the TCR beta VDJ and CDR3 profiling. TCRdb called the reads again in MiXCR, with one record for every CDR3 protein. This sample has around 170,000 distinct CDR3 sequences; about half occur once, and the top ten carry approximately 3%. The sample comes from a study of CD8+CD57+ T cells in acquired aplastic anemia. On the study more broadly: On average, healthy donors gave approximately 11 million reads for CD4+ cells.

Findings of the study overall: The number of CD8+ CDR3 sequences shared by patients and controls was twenty-nine.

The CDR3 spans 14 residues. Germline V gene sequence: CDR1 SEHNR, CDR2 FQNEAQ (reference sequence). The ends lost 3 bases at V and 8 bases at J; junction bases unmatched: 6. The sequencing input was sorted CD4+, CD8+, or CD8+CD57+ T cells (not recorded which) from PBMCs. The V and J genes are TRBV7-9 and TRBJ2-1, with 8 bases identical to TRBD2. This receptor was obtained from a human donor in good health. The chain's CDR3 is CASSLTGGADEQFF. In nucleotides, the CDR3 is TGTGCCAGCAGCTTGACGGGAGGGGCGGATGAGCAGTTCTTC.